These 13 T cell receptor beta chains were sequenced from one sample in a study of tumor and adjacent non-tumor tissue in lung cancer. This sample's RNA came from whole unsorted tissue. TCRbeta libraries were built with three rounds of nested PCR, modified from ARM-PCR. One entry per CDR3 protein results from TCRdb running MiXCR on the multiplex PCR reads. Among about 93,000 distinct CDR3 sequences listed, less than 75% were seen once. Sequenced: lung tumor tissue. The source is a man between 60 and 75 years old with non-small cell lung cancer.

Note on this clonotype: Because the CDR3 is missing its conserved closing phenylalanine or tryptophan, this is likely a read error. The chain links TRBV4-2 to TRBJ2-4, with D maybe TRBD2 (6 bases). Germline CDR1 reads LGHNA; CDR2 reads YNFKEQ. V shed 1 base and J shed 0 bases, with 19 bases lying between them. The CDR3 contains 19 residues. Written as DNA, the CDR3 is TGTGCCAGCAGCCAAGCTCAGGGTAGCGGATCGTTAGCCAAAAACATTCAGTACCTC. Its protein is CASSQAQGSGSLAKNIQYL.

About this clonotype itself: Its ends do not fully match the called genes, so a read error is possible. The chain joins TRBV29-1 to TRBJ2-5; 7 bases fit TRBD1. This CDR3 is 11 amino acids long. The germline V gene encodes CDR1 SQVTM and CDR2 ANQGSEA. The CDR3 DNA reads TGCAGCGTCTCCCAGGGGGAGACCCCGTACTTC. Protein product: CSVSQGETPYF.

In regard to this clonotype: The junction and the germline gene differ at one end; a read error may be behind it. The V call is TRBV4-1, the J call TRBJ2-1; D unclear. The germline gives CDR1 MGHRA, CDR2 YSYEKL. The CDR3 totals 16 residues. The CDR3 here is CASSRPDRSPYNEQLF. DNA for the CDR3: TGCGCCAGCAGCCGGCCAGACCGTTCACCCTACAATGAGCAGCTCTTC.

The chain links TRBV4-2 to TRBJ1-5; D gene ambiguous. Germline loops: CDR1 LGHNA, CDR2 YNFKEQ. The CDR3 is made up of 15 amino acids. CDR3 nucleotide sequence: TGTACCGGCAGCCAGGAAACGCGACGGGGTCAGCCCCAGCATTTT. Translation gives CTGSQETRRGQPQHF.

Of note for this clonotype: One end of the junction varies from germline; a read error may be responsible. The chain is built from TRBV4-1 and TRBJ1-5, with unresolved D. Germline-derived CDR1 and CDR2 are MGHRA and YSYEKL. This CDR3 spans 14 amino acids. This CDR3 is CASSQGSSDQPQHF. DNA for the CDR3: TGCGCCAGTAGCCAAGGGTCCTCGGATCAGCCCCAGCATTTT.

This clonotype has a handful of counts. V and J are TRBV20-1 and TRBJ2-7; no reliable D call. Germline lookup yields CDR1 DFQATT and CDR2 SNEGSKA (reference sequence). The CDR3 extends over 16 amino acids. The ends were cut back, 0 bases at V and 0 bases at J, with 15 bases in the middle. CDR3 coding DNA: TGCAGTGCTAGAGATCGTTTTCTGGGCAGCTCCTACGAGCAGTACTTC. Encoded protein: CSARDRFLGSSYEQYF.

The V and J genes are TRBV11-3 and TRBJ2-7, with D maybe TRBD1 (5 bases). The CDR3 sequence is 14 residues long. Looked up from germline, CDR1 is SGHNT and CDR2 is YENEEA. This CDR3 is CASSFQGLIYEQYF. CDR3 in DNA: TGTGCAAGTAGCTTCCAGGGCCTGATATACGAGCAGTACTTC.

A word on this clonotype: A read error is possible here, since a much larger clone lies one base away. The chain combines TRBV5-1 with TRBJ2-3, with a weak D call TRBD1 (6 bases). Trimming removed 2 bases at V and 4 bases at J, with 8 bases between. Germline lookup yields CDR1 SGHRS and CDR2 YFSETQ. The CDR3 has 13 residues. The CDR3 DNA is TGCGCCAGCAGCTTCAACAGGGCAGATACGCAGTATTTT. Its translation: CASSFNRADTQYF.

The chain carries TRBV20-1 and TRBJ2-2; tentative D call: TRBD1 (5 bases). Germline loops: CDR1 DFQATT, CDR2 SNEGSKA (reference sequence). V lost 1 base to trimming and J lost 6 bases, with 15 bases between them. The CDR3 has 15 amino acids. CDR3 protein: CSARVSPAGSGELFF. CDR3 sequence (DNA): TGCAGTGCTAGAGTTTCACCAGCAGGGTCCGGGGAGCTGTTTTTT.

In its sample, this clonotype was seen many times. The chain uses TRBV6-6 and TRBJ2-5; D is ambiguous. Germline values: CDR1 MNHNY, CDR2 SVGAGI (reference sequence). The CDR3 loop spans 12 amino acids. V dropped 2 bases and J dropped 2 bases, with 3 bases sitting between them. DNA of the CDR3: TGTGCCAGCAGTTACCTGCAAGAGACCCAGTACTTC. It is translated as CASSYLQETQYF.

As for this clonotype: An end of the junction differs from the germline gene, which may be a read error. J is TRBJ2-1 and V is TRBV5-5; D is undetermined. Germline-derived CDR1 and CDR2 are SGHKS and YYEKEE (reference sequence). CDR3 length equals 15 residues. CDR3: CASSLGGVRYAEQFF. CDR3 nucleotides: TGTGCCAGCAGCTTGGGAGGCGTGAGGTACGCTGAGCAGTTCTTT.

Turning to this clonotype: This may be a read error: a much more frequent sequence differs by one nucleotide. The chain links TRBV30 to TRBJ2-2; 8 nucleotides agree with TRBD1. The germline CDR1 and CDR2 sequences are GTSNPN and SVGIG (reference sequence). This CDR3 spans 14 amino acids. CDR3 in DNA: TGTGCCTGGAGTAGACACAGGGGGTACGGGGAGCCGTTTTTT. This sequence encodes CAWSRHRGYGEPFF. The entire variable domain, with the rest obtained from reference TRBV30 and TRBJ2-2, is as follows: SQTIHQWPATLVQPVGSPLSLECTVEGTSNPNLYWYRQAAGRGLQLLFYSVGIGQISSEVPQNLSASRPQDRQFILSSKKLLLSDSGFYLCAWSRHRGYGEPFFGEGSRLTVL.

In this sample, this clonotype turned up once. Compared with germline, one end of the junction differs, possibly owing to a read error. This chain joins TRBV4-1 and TRBJ1-2, with D unclear. Per the germline V gene, CDR1 is MGHRA and CDR2 is YSYEKL. This CDR3 spans 14 amino acids. As DNA, the CDR3 is TGCGCCACCAGCCAAGATCGGGCTATTTATGGCTACGCCTTC. It encodes CATSQDRAIYGYAF.